The present T cell receptor beta chain was sequenced within a study of T cell changes during pregnancy in multiple sclerosis. Assay: immunoSEQ multiplex PCR; the TCRdb copy retains only in-frame clones and omits some. The sample holds tens of thousands of clones, 90% seen once. This receptor was taken from a female donor in good health, enrolled as a control in a pregnancy study. This material consisted of CD4+ T cells from peripheral blood mononuclear cells, taken in the second trimester of pregnancy.

The CDR3 DNA is TGTGCCAGCAGCGTGGAAGGACAGGGGGCTACTGAAGCTTTCTTT. Residues: CASSVEGQGATEAFF. The chain recombines TRBV9 with TRBJ1-1; 11 bases are a match to TRBD1. The CDR3 covers 15 residues. Germline assignment: CDR1 SGDLS and CDR2 YYNGEE. J lost 5 bases, V lost 2 bases, and 5 bases had no gene match.